This paragraph covers one TCR beta chain sequence. Sequencing used immunoSEQ multiplex PCR; TCRdb keeps in-frame clones, though not all of them. The table has around 100,000 clones, 92% seen once. The entry originates in a study of control samples from healthy donors and cancer patients. Per the germline V gene, CDR1 is MNHEY and CDR2 is SVGEGT. V was pared by 2 bases and J by 6 bases, with 11 bases between. CDR3 size: 14 residues. The source is a human donor in good health. The donor label of this sample is uncertain. The sample consisted of blood. The rearrangement uses TRBV6-2 or TRBV6-3 and TRBJ1-5; tentatively, D is TRBD1 (6 bases). CDR3 DNA: TGTGCCAGCAGTTACCCGGGGGCAGGTCAGCCCCAGCATTTT. Amino acids: CASSYPGAGQPQHF.